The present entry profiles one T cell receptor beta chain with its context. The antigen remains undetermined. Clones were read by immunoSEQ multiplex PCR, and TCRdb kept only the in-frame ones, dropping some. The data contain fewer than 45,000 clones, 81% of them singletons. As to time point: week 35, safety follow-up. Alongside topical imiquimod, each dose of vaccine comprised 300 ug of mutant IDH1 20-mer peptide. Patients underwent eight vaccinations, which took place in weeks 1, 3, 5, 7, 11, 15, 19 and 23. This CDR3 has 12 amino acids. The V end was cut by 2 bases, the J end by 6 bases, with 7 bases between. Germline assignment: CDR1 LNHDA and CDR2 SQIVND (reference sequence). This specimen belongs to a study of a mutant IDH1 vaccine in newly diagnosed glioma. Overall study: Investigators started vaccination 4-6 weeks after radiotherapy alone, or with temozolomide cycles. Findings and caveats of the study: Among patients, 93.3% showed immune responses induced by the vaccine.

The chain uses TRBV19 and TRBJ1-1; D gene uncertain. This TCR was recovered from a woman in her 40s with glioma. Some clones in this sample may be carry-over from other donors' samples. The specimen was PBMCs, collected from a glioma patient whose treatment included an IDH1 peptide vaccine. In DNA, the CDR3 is TGTGCCAGTAGTATAAGACGGGCTGAAGCTTTCTTT. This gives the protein CASSIRRAEAFF.